The rows below give T cell receptor beta chains drawn from one sample of a study of radiation and T cells in renal cell carcinoma. Only in-frame clones appear in the TCRdb table, and some are missing; sequencing was by immunoSEQ multiplex PCR. The sample contains 100,000 to 150,000 clones, 70% to 90% of which appear only once. The sample here was blood, taken from a patient whose treatment included radiotherapy and nephrectomy. These receptors originate from an older woman with renal cell carcinoma. Each CDR3 is given with its conserved first and last residue. The D gene is left open where the match is weak. Rows may omit the clone size; those that give it use once, few, many or a size class.

j_call,d_call,v_call,clone_size,cdr3_length,cdr3_aa,cdr3_nt
TRBJ2-3,TRBD2,TRBV6-1,.,16,CASSGSSGGITDTQYF,TGTGCCAGCAGTGGGAGTAGCGGGGGTATCACAGATACGCAGTATTTT
TRBJ2-7,.,TRBV14,once,13,CASSQLMSYEQYF,TGTGCCAGCAGCCAATTGATGTCCTACGAGCAGTACTTC
TRBJ2-7,TRBD2,TRBV5-1,.,16,CASSFDSGGSPYEQYF,TGCGCCAGCAGCTTCGACAGCGGGGGTTCTCCATACGAGCAGTACTTC
TRBJ2-7,TRBD1,TRBV29-1,.,13,CSAGTGGAYEQYF,TGCAGCGCTGGGACAGGGGGCGCCTACGAGCAGTACTTC
TRBJ2-2,.,TRBV9,.,15,CASSVATGFTGELFF,TGTGCCAGCAGCGTAGCAACTGGCTTCACCGGGGAGCTGTTTTTT
TRBJ1-6,.,TRBV6-5,.,16,CASSYSGVGFGSPLHF,TGTGCCAGCAGTTACTCCGGGGTGGGGTTTGGATCACCCCTCCACTTT
TRBJ2-5,.,TRBV28,.,15,CASRLAGTRIETQYF,TGTGCCAGCAGGCTGGCGGGGACCCGTATAGAGACCCAGTACTTC
TRBJ1-2,.,TRBV11-2,.,12,CASSLGGGGYTF,TGTGCCAGCAGCTTAGGGGGGGGAGGCTACACCTTC
TRBJ1-1,TRBD1,TRBV11-2,.,16,CASSLGSGGRNTEAFF,TGTGCCAGCAGCTTGGGGTCAGGGGGTAGGAACACTGAAGCTTTCTTT
TRBJ1-2,TRBD1,TRBV5-1,.,16,CASSFFHDGQGGGYTF,TGCGCCAGCAGCTTTTTTCACGATGGACAGGGCGGAGGCTACACCTTC
TRBJ1-1,.,TRBV20-1,few,11,CSASITGAAFF,TGCAGTGCTAGCATCACGGGTGCAGCTTTCTTT
TRBJ2-3,TRBD2,TRBV7-8,.,16,CASSPRTSGDTDTQYF,TGTGCCAGCAGCCCCAGGACTAGCGGGGACACAGATACGCAGTATTTT
TRBJ2-5,.,TRBV5-6,.,15,CASSLLTGVGETQYF,TGTGCCAGCAGTTTACTAACGGGGGTAGGCGAGACCCAGTACTTC
TRBJ1-6,.,TRBV2,.,14,CASTIDNTNSPLHF,TGTGCCAGCACGATAGACAACACTAATTCACCCCTCCACTTT
TRBJ1-3,.,TRBV18,.,15,CASSPAARGGNTIYF,TGTGCCAGCTCACCCGCCGCCCGAGGGGGAAACACCATATATTTT
TRBJ2-3,TRBD1,TRBV5-6,.,14,CASSMGQGADTQYF,TGTGCCAGCAGCATGGGACAGGGGGCAGATACGCAGTATTTT
TRBJ2-6,TRBD1,TRBV27,.,17,CASSSGTGGSGANVLTF,TGTGCCAGCAGCTCCGGGACAGGGGGTTCTGGGGCCAACGTCCTGACTTTC
TRBJ2-2,.,TRBV7-9,.,14,CASSLAGDTGELFF,TGTGCCAGCAGCTTAGCTGGGGATACCGGGGAGCTGTTTTTT
TRBJ1-1,.,TRBV7-9,.,15,CASSFTGNMNTEAFF,TGTGCCAGCAGCTTTACAGGTAACATGAACACTGAAGCTTTCTTT
TRBJ1-1,TRBD1,TRBV6-1,.,15,CASSDSGGRSTEAFF,TGTGCCAGCAGTGATTCAGGGGGCAGGAGCACTGAAGCTTTCTTT
TRBJ1-2,.,TRBV30,.,12,CAWSSLSYGYTF,TGTGCCTGGAGTTCCTTATCCTATGGCTACACCTTC
TRBJ2-7,TRBD2,TRBV5-6,.,14,CASSFGTITYEQYF,TGTGCCAGCAGCTTTGGGACTATAACCTACGAGCAGTACTTC
TRBJ1-2,TRBD1,TRBV11-3,.,18,CASSSGTGQSLSNYGYTF,TGTGCCAGCAGCTCCGGGACAGGGCAATCACTTAGCAACTATGGCTACACCTTC
TRBJ1-5,TRBD1,TRBV7-8,.,14,CASSLGGGNQPQHF,TGTGCCAGCAGCCTAGGGGGCGGGAATCAGCCCCAGCATTTT
TRBJ2-6,.,TRBV5-1,.,18,CASGPGTLSTSGANVLTF,TGCGCCAGCGGCCCCGGGACACTCTCAACCTCTGGGGCCAACGTCCTGACTTTC
TRBJ2-2,TRBD1,TRBV5-5,.,16,CASSWGQGGDTGELFF,TGTGCCAGCAGCTGGGGACAGGGGGGCGACACCGGGGAGCTGTTTTTT
TRBJ2-7,.,TRBV7-2,.,14,CASSLRGGTREQYF,TGTGCCAGCAGCCTTAGGGGTGGGACCCGCGAGCAGTACTTC
TRBJ2-3,.,TRBV5-1,.,14,CASSLDPGVDTQYF,TGCGCCAGCAGCTTGGATCCAGGGGTGGATACGCAGTATTTT
TRBJ2-2,.,TRBV6-6,.,15,CASSSLGGRTGELFF,TGTGCCAGCAGTTCTCTGGGGGGGCGCACCGGGGAGCTGTTTTTT
TRBJ2-7,.,TRBV19,.,14,CASSQQGGSYEQYF,TGTGCCAGTAGTCAACAGGGTGGGTCCTACGAGCAGTACTTC
TRBJ1-1,.,TRBV7-8,.,17,CASSFLGQGMRSAEAFF,TGTGCCAGCAGCTTTTTGGGGCAGGGGATGAGGAGCGCTGAAGCTTTCTTT
TRBJ2-7,.,TRBV5-1,.,15,CASSLAAEILYEQYF,TGCGCCAGCAGCTTGGCCGCAGAGATCCTCTACGAGCAGTACTTC
TRBJ1-4,.,TRBV5-1,.,15,CASSPFGGSNEKLFF,TGCGCCAGCAGCCCGTTTGGGGGCAGTAATGAAAAACTGTTTTTT
TRBJ2-5,.,TRBV13,.,15,CASSLRTALQETQYF,TGTGCCAGCAGCCTTCGGACGGCGCTCCAAGAGACCCAGTACTTC
TRBJ2-7,.,TRBV6-6,.,13,CASSPDGTYEQYF,TGTGCCAGCAGCCCGGACGGGACCTACGAGCAGTACTTC
TRBJ2-1,TRBD1,TRBV6-6,.,13,CAVKGQGANEQFF,TGTGCCGTAAAGGGACAGGGGGCCAATGAGCAGTTCTTC
TRBJ1-5,.,TRBV19,.,12,CASGQFYQPQHF,TGTGCCAGTGGACAGTTCTATCAGCCCCAGCATTTT
TRBJ2-1,TRBD1,TRBV2,.,14,CASRGTGGKNEQFF,TGTGCCAGCAGAGGGACAGGGGGCAAAAATGAGCAGTTCTTC
TRBJ1-1,.,TRBV6-1,.,13,CASSITVNTEAFF,TGTGCCAGCAGTATAACAGTGAACACTGAAGCTTTCTTT
TRBJ2-1,.,TRBV5-5,.,12,CASSLDGIGLFF,TGTGCCAGCAGCTTGGATGGGATCGGGCTGTTCTTC
TRBJ1-4,TRBD1,TRBV4-1,.,15,CASSQTGGGGEKLFF,TGCGCCAGCAGCCAGACAGGGGGCGGAGGTGAAAAACTGTTTTTT
TRBJ1-1,TRBD1,TRBV19,.,14,CASTADRANTEAFF,TGTGCCAGTACCGCGGACAGGGCGAACACTGAAGCTTTCTTT
TRBJ2-3,.,TRBV19,once,14,CASTKVGSTDTQYF,TGTGCCAGTACCAAAGTAGGAAGCACAGATACGCAGTATTTT
TRBJ2-3,.,TRBV29-1,.,11,CSGVSGARQYF,TGCAGCGGGGTTAGTGGGGCTCGTCAGTATTTT
TRBJ2-3,TRBD2,TRBV28,.,15,CASSYPSGGADTQYF,TGTGCCAGCAGTTACCCTAGCGGGGGGGCAGATACGCAGTATTTT
TRBJ1-2,.,TRBV11-3,.,13,CASSNPPDYGYTF,TGTGCCAGCAGCAATCCTCCGGACTATGGCTACACCTTC
TRBJ1-1,.,TRBV6-1,.,14,CASSELGGEGEAFF,TGTGCCAGCAGTGAATTGGGAGGGGAGGGTGAAGCTTTCTTT
TRBJ2-3,TRBD2,TRBV7-2,.,16,CASSPLAGGSTDTQYF,TGTGCCAGCAGCCCGTTAGCGGGGGGTTCCACAGATACGCAGTATTTT
TRBJ2-5,TRBD2,TRBV4-2,.,16,CASSHVTSGGAETQYF,TGTGCCAGCAGCCATGTCACTAGCGGGGGGGCAGAGACCCAGTACTTC
TRBJ1-2,.,TRBV29-1,.,12,CSVERGTYGYTF,TGCAGCGTTGAGCGGGGAACCTATGGCTACACCTTC
TRBJ2-1,.,TRBV7-2,.,17,CASSLRYEGLTYNEQFF,TGTGCCAGCAGCTTGAGGTACGAAGGTTTAACCTACAATGAGCAGTTCTTC
TRBJ1-1,.,TRBV11-3,once,14,CASSPEGGPTEAFF,TGTGCCAGCAGTCCAGAGGGGGGTCCTACTGAAGCTTTCTTT
TRBJ2-1,TRBD1,TRBV28,few,16,CASSSPWDRGPNEQFF,TGTGCCAGCAGTTCCCCATGGGACAGGGGCCCCAATGAGCAGTTCTTC
TRBJ1-3,.,TRBV5-5,.,16,CASSLDRALSGNTIYF,TGTGCCAGCAGCTTGGACAGGGCCCTCTCTGGAAACACCATATATTTT